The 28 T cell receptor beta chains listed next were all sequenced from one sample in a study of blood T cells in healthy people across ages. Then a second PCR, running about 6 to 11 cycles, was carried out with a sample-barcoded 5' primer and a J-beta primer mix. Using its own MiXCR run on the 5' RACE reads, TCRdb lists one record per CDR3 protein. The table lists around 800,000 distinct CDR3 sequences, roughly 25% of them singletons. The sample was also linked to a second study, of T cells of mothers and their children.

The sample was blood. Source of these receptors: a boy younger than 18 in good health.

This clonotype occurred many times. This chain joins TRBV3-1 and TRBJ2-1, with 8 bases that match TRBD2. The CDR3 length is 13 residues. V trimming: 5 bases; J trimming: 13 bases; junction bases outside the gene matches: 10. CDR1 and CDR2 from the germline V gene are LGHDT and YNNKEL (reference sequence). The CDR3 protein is CASSFQAGTSQFF. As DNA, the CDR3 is TGTGCCAGCAGCTTTCAGGCCGGGACTAGTCAGTTCTTC.

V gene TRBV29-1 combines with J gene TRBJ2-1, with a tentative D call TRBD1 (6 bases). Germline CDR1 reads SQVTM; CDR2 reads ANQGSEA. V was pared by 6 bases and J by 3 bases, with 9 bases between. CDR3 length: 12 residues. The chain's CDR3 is CSVRTVYNEQFF. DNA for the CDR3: TGCAGCGTGAGGACAGTCTACAATGAGCAGTTCTTC.

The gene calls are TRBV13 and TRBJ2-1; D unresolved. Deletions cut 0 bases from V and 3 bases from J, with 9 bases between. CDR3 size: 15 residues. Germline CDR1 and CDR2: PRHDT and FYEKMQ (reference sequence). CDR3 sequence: CASSLGRTNYNEQFF. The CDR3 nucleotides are TGTGCCAGCAGCTTAGGTCGGACCAACTACAATGAGCAGTTCTTC.

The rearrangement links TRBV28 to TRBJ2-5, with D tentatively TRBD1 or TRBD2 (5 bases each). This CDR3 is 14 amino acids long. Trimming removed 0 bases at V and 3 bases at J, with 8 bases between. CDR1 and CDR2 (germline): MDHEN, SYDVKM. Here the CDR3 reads CASSLWQGEETQYF. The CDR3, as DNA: TGTGCCAGCAGTTTATGGCAGGGAGAAGAGACCCAGTACTTC.

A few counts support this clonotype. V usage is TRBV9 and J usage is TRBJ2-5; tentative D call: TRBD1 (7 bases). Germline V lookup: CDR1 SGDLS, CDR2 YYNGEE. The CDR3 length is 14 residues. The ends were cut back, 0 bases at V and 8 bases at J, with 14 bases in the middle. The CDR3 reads CASSVVDQGGTQYF. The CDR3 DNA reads TGTGCCAGCAGCGTAGTGGATCAGGGGGGAACCCAGTACTTC.

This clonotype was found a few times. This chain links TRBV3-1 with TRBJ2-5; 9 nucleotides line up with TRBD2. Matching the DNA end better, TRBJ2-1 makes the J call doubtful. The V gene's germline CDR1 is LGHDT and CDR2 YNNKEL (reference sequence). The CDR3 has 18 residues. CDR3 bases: TGTGCCAGCAGCCAACATGCAGGCGGGGGGGTAGGCTTGGATGAGCAGTTCTTC. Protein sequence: CASSQHAGGGVGLDEQFF.

The CDR3, as DNA: TGCGCCAGCAGCTTGGCCGGGGAACCTGGCTACACCTTC. Its translation: CASSLAGEPGYTF. V usage is TRBV5-1 and J usage is TRBJ1-2; D uncertain. V shed 0 bases and J shed 7 bases, with 10 bases lying between them. Germline lookup yields CDR1 SGHRS and CDR2 YFSETQ. CDR3 length: 13 residues.

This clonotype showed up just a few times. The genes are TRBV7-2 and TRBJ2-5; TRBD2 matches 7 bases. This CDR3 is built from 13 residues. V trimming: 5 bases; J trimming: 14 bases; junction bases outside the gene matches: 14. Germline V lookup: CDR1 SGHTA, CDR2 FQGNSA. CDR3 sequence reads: CASSPLGLVEIYF. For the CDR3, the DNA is TGTGCCAGCAGCCCCCTCGGACTAGTTGAGATCTACTTC.

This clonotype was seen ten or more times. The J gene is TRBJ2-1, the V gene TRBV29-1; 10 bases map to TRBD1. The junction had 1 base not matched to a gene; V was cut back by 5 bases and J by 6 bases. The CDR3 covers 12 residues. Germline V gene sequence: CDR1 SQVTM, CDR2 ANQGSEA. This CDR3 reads CSVRTGGNEQFF. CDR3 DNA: TGCAGCGTTCGGACAGGGGGCAATGAGCAGTTCTTC.

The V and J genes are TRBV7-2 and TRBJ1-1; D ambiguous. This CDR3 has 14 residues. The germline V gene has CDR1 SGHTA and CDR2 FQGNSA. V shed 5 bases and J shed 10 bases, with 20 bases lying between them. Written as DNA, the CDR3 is TGTGCCAGCAGCCCGAAGCCGAGACCAAAGATAGCTTTCTTT. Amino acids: CASSPKPRPKIAFF.

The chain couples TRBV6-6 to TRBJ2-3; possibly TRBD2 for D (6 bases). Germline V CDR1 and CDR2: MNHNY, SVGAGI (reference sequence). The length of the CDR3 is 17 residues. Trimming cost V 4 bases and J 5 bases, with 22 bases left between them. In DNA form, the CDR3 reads TGTGCCAGCAGTTTACTGGGGGGTTTCCTTAGAGGAGATACGCAGTATTTT. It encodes CASSLLGGFLRGDTQYF.

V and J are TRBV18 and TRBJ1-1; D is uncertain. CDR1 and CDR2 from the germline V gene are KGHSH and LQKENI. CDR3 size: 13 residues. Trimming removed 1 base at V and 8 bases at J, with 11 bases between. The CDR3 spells CASSPRAGGEAFF. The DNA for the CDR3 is TGTGCCAGCTCACCACGGGCCGGTGGGGAAGCTTTCTTT.

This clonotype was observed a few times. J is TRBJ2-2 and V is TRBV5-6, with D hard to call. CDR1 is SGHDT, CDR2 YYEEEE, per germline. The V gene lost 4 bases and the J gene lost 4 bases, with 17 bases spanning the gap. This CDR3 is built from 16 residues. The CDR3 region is CASSLTVGSRTGELFF. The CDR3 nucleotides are TGTGCCAGCAGCCTCACAGTGGGGTCCCGCACCGGGGAGCTGTTTTTT.

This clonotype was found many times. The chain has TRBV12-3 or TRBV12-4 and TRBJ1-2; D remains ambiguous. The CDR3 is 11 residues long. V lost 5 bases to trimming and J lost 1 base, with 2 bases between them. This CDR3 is CASSNNYGYTF. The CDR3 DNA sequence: TGTGCCAGCAGTAATAACTATGGCTACACCTTC.

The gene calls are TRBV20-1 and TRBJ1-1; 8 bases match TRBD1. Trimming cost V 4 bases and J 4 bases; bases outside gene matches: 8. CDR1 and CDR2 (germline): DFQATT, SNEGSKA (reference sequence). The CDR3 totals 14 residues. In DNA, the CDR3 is TGCAGTGCTAACCATGGACAGGGACTCACTGAAGCTTTCTTT. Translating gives CSANHGQGLTEAFF.

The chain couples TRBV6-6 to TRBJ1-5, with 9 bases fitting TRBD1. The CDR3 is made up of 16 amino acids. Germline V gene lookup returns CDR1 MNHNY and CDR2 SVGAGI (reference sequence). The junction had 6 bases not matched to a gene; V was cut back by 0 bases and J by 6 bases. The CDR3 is CASSYSDRGLSQPQHF. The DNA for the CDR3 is TGTGCCAGCAGTTACTCGGACAGGGGTCTCAGTCAGCCCCAGCATTTT.

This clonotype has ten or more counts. Here the CDR3 DNA reads TGTGCCAGCAGTACCTCCTACGAGCAGTACTTC. It codes for CASSTSYEQYF. The chain is built from TRBV27 and TRBJ2-7; no reliable D call. Trimming left V 5 bases short and J 0 bases short, with 2 bases between. The CDR3 consists of 11 residues. Germline V CDR1 and CDR2: MNHEY, SMNVEV (reference sequence).

The CDR3 DNA is TGTGCCAGCAGTTTAACCCCAGGGGCAGGGGGCATATCACCCCTCCACTTT. It specifies CASSLTPGAGGISPLHF. V and J are TRBV28 and TRBJ1-6; TRBD1 agrees at 8 bases. Germline-derived CDR1 and CDR2 are MDHEN and SYDVKM. This CDR3 contains 17 residues. The junction had 13 bases not matched to a gene; V was cut back by 2 bases and J by 10 bases.

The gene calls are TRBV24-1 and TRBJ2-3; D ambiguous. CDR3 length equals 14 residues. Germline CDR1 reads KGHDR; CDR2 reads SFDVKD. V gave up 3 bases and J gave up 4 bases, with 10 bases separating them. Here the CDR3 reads CATSDRTSPDTQYF. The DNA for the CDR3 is TGTGCCACCAGTGATAGGACCTCCCCAGATACGCAGTATTTT.

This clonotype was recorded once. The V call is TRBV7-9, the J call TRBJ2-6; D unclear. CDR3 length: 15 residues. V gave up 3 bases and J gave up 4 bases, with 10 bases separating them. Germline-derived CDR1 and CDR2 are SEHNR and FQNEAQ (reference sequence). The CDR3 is CASSFTVAGANVLTF. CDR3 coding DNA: TGTGCCAGCAGCTTTACGGTAGCCGGGGCCAACGTCCTGACTTTC.

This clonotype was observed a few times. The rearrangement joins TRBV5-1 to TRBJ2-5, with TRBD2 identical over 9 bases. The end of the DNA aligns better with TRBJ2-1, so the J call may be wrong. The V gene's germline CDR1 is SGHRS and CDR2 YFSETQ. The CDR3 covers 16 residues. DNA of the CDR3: TGCGCCAGCAGCTTACAAGCGGGGGGAACCTACAATGAGCAGTTCTTC. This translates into CASSLQAGGTYNEQFF.

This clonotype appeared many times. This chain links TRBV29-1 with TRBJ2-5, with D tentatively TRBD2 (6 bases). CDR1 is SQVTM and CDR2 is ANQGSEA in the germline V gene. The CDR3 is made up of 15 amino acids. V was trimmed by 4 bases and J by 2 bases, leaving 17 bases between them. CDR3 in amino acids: CSVVRGTGVQETQYF. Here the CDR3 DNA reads TGCAGCGTTGTAAGGGGTACGGGGGTACAAGAGACCCAGTACTTC. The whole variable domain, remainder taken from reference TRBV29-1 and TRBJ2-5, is SAVISQKPSRDICQRGTSLTIQCQVDSQVTMMFWYRQQPGQSLTLIATANQGSEATYESGFVIDKFPISRPNLTFSTLTVSNMSPEDSSIYLCSVVRGTGVQETQYFGPGTRLLVL.

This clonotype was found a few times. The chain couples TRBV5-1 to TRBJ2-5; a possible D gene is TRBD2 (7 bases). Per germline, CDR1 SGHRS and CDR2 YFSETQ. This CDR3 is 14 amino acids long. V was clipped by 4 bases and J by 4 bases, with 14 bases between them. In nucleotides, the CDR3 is TGCGCCAGCAGCCCGGGGGGCGACGGAGAGACCCAGTACTTC. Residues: CASSPGGDGETQYF.

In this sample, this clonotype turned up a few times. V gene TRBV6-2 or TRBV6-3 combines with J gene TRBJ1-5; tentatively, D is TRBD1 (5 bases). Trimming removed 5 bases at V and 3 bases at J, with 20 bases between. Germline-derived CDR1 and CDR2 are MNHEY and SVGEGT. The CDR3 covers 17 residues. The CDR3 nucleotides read TGTGCCAGCAGTCCAGTCCTTATGGGGGTTCACAATCAGCCCCAGCATTTT. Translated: CASSPVLMGVHNQPQHF.

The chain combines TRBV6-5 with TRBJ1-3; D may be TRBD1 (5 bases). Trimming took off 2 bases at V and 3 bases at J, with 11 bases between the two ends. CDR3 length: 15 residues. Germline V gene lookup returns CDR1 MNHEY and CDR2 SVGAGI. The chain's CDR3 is CASSYTPGDGNTIYF. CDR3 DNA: TGTGCCAGCAGTTACACCCCGGGGGATGGAAACACCATATATTTT.

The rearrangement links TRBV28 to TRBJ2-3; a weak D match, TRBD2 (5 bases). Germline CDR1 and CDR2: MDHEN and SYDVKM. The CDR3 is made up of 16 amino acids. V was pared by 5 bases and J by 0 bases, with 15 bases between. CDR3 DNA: TGTGCCAGCAGTCCCCTGAGAGCGGAGAGCACAGATACGCAGTATTTT. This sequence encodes CASSPLRAESTDTQYF. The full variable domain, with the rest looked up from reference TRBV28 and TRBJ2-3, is DVKVTQSSRYLVKRTGEKVFLECVQDMDHENMFWYRQDPGLGLRLIYFSYDVKMKEKGDIPEGYSVSREKKERFSLILESASTNQTSMYLCASSPLRAESTDTQYFGPGTRLTVL.

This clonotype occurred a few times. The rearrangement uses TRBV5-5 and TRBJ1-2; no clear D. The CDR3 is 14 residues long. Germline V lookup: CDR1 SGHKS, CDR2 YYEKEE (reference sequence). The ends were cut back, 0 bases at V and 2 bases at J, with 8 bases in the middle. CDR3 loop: CASSLAPFNYGYTF. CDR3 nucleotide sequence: TGTGCCAGCAGCTTGGCCCCATTCAACTATGGCTACACCTTC.

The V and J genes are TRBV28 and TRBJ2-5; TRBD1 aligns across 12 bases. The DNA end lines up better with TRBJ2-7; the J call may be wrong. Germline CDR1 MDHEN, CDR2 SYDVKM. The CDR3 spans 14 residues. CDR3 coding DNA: TGTGCCAGCCGGGGGACAGGGGGCTACCACGAGCAGTACTTC. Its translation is CASRGTGGYHEQYF.